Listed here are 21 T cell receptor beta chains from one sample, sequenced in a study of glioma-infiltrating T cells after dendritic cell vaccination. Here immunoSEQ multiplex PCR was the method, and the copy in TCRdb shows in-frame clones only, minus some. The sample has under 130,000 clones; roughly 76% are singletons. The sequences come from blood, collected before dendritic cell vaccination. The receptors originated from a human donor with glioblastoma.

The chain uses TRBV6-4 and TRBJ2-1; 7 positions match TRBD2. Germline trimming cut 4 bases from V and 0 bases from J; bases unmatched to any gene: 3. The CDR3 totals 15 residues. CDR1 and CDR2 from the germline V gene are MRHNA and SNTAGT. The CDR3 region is CASSGGGSSYNEQFF. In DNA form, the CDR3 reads TGTGCCAGCAGTGGGGGGGGAAGCTCCTACAATGAGCAGTTCTTC.

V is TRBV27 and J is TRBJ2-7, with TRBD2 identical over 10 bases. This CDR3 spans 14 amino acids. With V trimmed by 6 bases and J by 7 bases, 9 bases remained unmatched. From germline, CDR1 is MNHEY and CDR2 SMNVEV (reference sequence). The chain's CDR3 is CASRDLAGADEQYF. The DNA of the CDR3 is TGTGCCAGCAGGGACCTAGCGGGGGCGGATGAGCAGTACTTC.

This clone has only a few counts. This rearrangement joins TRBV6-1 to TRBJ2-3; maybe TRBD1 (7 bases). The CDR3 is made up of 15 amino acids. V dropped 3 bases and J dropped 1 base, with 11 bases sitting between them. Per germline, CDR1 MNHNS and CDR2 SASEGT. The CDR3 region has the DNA TGTGCCAGCAGTGATCAGGGGGGTGGCACAGATACGCAGTATTTT. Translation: CASSDQGGGTDTQYF.

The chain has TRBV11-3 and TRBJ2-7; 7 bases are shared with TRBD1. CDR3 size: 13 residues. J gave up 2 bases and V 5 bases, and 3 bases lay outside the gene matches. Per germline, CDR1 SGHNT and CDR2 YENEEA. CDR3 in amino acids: CASSGQAAYEQYF. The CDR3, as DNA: TGTGCCAGCAGCGGACAGGCCGCCTACGAGCAGTACTTC.

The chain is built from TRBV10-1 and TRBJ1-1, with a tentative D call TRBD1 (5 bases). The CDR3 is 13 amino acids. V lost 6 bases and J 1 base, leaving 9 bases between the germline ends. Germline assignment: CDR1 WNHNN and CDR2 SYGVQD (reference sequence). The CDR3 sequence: CASRGTGNTEAFF. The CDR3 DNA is TGCGCCAGCAGAGGTACAGGGAACACTGAAGCTTTCTTT.

In DNA, the CDR3 is TGTGCCAGCAGCGTGGGACAGGGTACCCAGCCCCAGCATTTT. Its translation: CASSVGQGTQPQHF. J is TRBJ1-5 and V is TRBV7-2, with 9 bases matching TRBD1. Looked up from germline, CDR1 is SGHTA and CDR2 is FQGNSA. V shed 5 bases and J 7 bases; nucleotides not matched to a gene: 6. The CDR3 spans 14 residues.

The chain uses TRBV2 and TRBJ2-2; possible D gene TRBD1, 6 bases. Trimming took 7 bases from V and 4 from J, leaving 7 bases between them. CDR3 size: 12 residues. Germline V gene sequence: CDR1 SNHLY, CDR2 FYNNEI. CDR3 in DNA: TGTGCCAGCAAACAGGGCACCGGGGAGCTGTTTTTT. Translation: CASKQGTGELFF.

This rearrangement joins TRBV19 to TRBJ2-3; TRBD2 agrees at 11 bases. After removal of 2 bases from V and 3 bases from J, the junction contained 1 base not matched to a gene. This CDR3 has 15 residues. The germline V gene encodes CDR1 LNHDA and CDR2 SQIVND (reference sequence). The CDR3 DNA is TGTGCCAGTAGTATACTAGCGGGGGGTACAGATACGCAGTATTTT. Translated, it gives CASSILAGGTDTQYF.

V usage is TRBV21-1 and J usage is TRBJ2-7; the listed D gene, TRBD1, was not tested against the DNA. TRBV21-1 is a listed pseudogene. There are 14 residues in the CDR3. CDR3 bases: TGTGCCAGCACCTGGGAAGGGGGCTGGAACGAGCAGTACTTC. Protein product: CASTWEGGWNEQYF.

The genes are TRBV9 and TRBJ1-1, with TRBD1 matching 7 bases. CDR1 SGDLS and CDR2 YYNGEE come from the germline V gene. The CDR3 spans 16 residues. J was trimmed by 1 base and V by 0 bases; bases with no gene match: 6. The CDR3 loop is CASSVARGLTNTEAFF. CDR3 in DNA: TGTGCCAGCAGCGTAGCTAGGGGGCTTACGAACACTGAAGCTTTCTTT.

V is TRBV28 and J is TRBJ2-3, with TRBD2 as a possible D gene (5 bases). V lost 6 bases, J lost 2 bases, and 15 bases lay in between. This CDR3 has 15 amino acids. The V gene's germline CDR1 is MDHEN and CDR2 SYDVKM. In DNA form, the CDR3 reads TGTGCCAGCAGACTCGAGGGCTCTATCACAGATACGCAGTATTTT. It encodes CASRLEGSITDTQYF.

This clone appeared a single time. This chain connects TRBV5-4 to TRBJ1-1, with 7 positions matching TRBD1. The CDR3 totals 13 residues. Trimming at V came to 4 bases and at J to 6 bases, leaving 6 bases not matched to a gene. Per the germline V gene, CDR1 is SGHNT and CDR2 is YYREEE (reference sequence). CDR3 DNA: TGTGCCAGCAGCCGTACAGGGGACGCTGAAGCTTTCTTT. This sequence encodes CASSRTGDAEAFF.

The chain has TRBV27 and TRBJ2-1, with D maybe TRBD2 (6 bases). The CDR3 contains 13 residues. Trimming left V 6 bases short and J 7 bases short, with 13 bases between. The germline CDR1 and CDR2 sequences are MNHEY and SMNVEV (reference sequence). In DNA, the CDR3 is TGTGCCAGCAGGGGGGGAAATCAGAATGAGCAGTTCTTC. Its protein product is CASRGGNQNEQFF.

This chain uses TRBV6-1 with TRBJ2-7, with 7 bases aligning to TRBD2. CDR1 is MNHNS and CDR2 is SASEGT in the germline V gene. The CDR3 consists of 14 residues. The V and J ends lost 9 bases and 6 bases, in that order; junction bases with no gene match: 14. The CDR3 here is CASTGTSPGGEQYF. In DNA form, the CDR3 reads TGTGCCAGTACGGGTACCTCTCCGGGGGGCGAGCAGTACTTC.

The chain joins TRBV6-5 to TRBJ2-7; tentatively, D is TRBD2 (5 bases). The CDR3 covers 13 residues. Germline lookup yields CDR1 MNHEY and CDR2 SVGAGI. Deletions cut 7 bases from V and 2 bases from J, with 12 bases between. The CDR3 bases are TGTGCCAGCAATGAGGACGGGACCTACGAGCAGTACTTC. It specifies CASNEDGTYEQYF.

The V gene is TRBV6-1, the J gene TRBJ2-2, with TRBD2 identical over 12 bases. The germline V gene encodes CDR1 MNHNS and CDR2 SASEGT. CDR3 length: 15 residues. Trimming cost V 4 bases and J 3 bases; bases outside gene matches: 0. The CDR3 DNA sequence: TGTGCCAGCAGTGGACTAGCGGGGGACACCGGGGAGCTGTTTTTT. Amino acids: CASSGLAGDTGELFF.

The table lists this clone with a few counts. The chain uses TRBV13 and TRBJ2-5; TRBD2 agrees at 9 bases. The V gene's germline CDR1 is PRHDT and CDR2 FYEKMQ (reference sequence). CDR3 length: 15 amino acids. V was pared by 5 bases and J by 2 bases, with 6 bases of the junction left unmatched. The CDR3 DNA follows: TGTGCCAGCAGCCCGACAGCGGGGGGACAAGAGACCCAGTACTTC. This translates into CASSPTAGGQETQYF.

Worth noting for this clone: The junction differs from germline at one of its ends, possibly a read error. The CDR3 DNA sequence: TGTGCTAGCAGCCTCGACAGGGGGCGCGAGAATGAGCAGTTCTTC. It specifies CASSLDRGRENEQFF. The chain has TRBV7-7 and TRBJ2-1; 10 bases are a match to TRBD1. The CDR3 runs 15 residues. Looked up from germline, CDR1 is SSHAT and CDR2 is FNYEAQ (reference sequence). Drawing the rest from reference TRBV7-7 and TRBJ2-1, the complete variable domain is GAGVSQSPRYKVTKRGQDVTLRCDPISSHATLYWYQQALGQGPEFLTYFNYEAQPDKSGLPSDRFSAERPEGSISTLTIQRTEQRDSAMYRCASSLDRGRENEQFFGPGTRLTVL.

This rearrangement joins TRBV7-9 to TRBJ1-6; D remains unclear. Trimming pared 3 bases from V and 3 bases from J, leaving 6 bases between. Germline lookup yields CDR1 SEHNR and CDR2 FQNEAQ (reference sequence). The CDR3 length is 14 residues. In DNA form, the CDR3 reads TGTGCCAGCAGCTTTCCCAGCTATAATTCACCCCTCCACTTT. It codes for CASSFPSYNSPLHF.

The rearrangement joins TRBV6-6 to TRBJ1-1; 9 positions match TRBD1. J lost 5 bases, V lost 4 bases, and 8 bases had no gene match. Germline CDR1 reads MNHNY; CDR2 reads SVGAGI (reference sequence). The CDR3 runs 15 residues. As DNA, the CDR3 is TGTGCCAGCAGTTTCAGGGACAGGGTGAGAACTGAAGCTTTCTTT. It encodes CASSFRDRVRTEAFF.

The CDR3: CASSPIAGEDTQYF. DNA of the CDR3: TGTGCCAGCAGCCCTATAGCGGGGGAGGATACGCAGTATTTT. V usage is TRBV7-3 and J usage is TRBJ2-3; 9 bases line up with TRBD2. The CDR3 runs 14 residues. Per germline, CDR1 SGHTA and CDR2 FQGTGA. V lost 5 bases, J lost 6 bases, and 6 bases stayed unmatched.